This T cell receptor beta chain was sequenced in a study of control samples from healthy donors and cancer patients. Using immunoSEQ multiplex PCR, the repertoire was profiled, and TCRdb retains in-frame clones only, with some absent. The sample holds about 70,000 clones; roughly 86% are singletons and the top ten take approximately 2.1%. CDR1 MNHEY and CDR2 SVGAGI come from the germline V gene. V was shortened by 2 bases and J by 2 bases, with 14 bases between the two germline ends. The CDR3 totals 16 residues. The source of this sequence is a woman aged 50 to 60 with head and neck cancer. What was sequenced was PBMCs. This chain connects TRBV6-5 to TRBJ2-3; D gene uncertain. CDR3 in DNA: TGTGCCAGCAGTTACATGAAGGGTAGGAACACAGATACGCAGTATTTT. Amino acid sequence: CASSYMKGRNTDTQYF.